The present entry profiles one T cell receptor (beta chain) with its context. Sequenced by immunoSEQ multiplex PCR; TCRdb stores in-frame clones only, minus some. The repertoire holds roughly 76,000 clones, with roughly 80% as singletons. The CDR3 consists of 16 residues. Trimming removed 0 bases from V and 3 bases from J, with 15 bases in between. Germline values: CDR1 SGHDT, CDR2 YYEEEE. These data come from a study of memory CD4+ T cells and cytomegalovirus serostatus. Single viable CD3+CD4+CD8-CD45RO+ cells were sorted as the memory CD4+ T cells. Sequencing was carried out using memory CD4+ T cells from blood. V gene TRBV5-6 combines with J gene TRBJ1-2; possibly TRBD1 for D (5 bases). The sequence was collected from an adult in good health and CMV-seropositive. The CDR3 region is CASSLAWGEGDYGYTF. CDR3 sequence (DNA): TGTGCCAGCAGCTTGGCCTGGGGGGAGGGCGACTATGGCTACACCTTC.